This T cell receptor beta chain stems from a study of blood T cells in healthy people across ages (dated by TCRdb to between 2014 and 2017). The study in broad terms: In model experiments, template switching captured about one uniquely barcoded TCR beta cDNA molecule for every two T cells. The donors were split into four age groups: young (average 16 years), middle-aged (about 40), aged (roughly 65) and long-lived (82). Using the same blood draw, the study looked at two additional independent replicas of 1 million unique cDNA reads for two donors, one aged 18 to 29 and the other aged 80 or older. To avoid experimental bias, donors of different ages were distributed randomly across sequencing lanes. Using deep sequencing normalized with unique cDNA molecular identifiers, the study measured how TCR beta repertoire diversity changes with age. The study at large found these results: There was a strong correlation between observed TCR beta diversity and the percentage of naive T cells measured by flow cytometry. Observed TCR beta diversity per million T cells fell roughly linearly with age, and a significant reduction was already apparent by age roughly 40. Compared with the aged group, more naive CD4+ T cells, fewer expanded clones and increased TCR diversity were shown by the long-lived group, suggesting age selection. Total diversity estimates from one million sequenced T cells were considered lower bounds and underestimates. Since profiling was done on bulk unsorted PBMCs, naive and antigen-experienced compartments could not be conclusively compared. The CMV infection status of donors was not known, potentially confounding age-related changes in expanded clonotypes.

The library came from 5' RACE. The run used an Illumina HiSeq 2500. A second PCR of roughly 7 to 11 cycles was performed with a sample-barcoded 5' primer and a J-beta primer mix. A unique molecular identifier was introduced onto each TCR beta cDNA molecule by a template-switch 5' adaptor carrying 12 random nucleotides. At least 2.5 million CDR3-containing paired-end reads were obtained from each sample. First-strand cDNA synthesis was performed from all RNA using the Mint cDNA synthesis kit, with priming by a TRBC-specific oligonucleotide. All cDNA was treated with uracil-DNA glycosylase and then went through a first 18-cycle PCR with the universal primers M1SS and BC2_uni_R. The authors' analysis ran thus. For normalization, 1 million high-quality reads, each with a distinct molecular identifier, were randomly selected from each sample. Reads sharing molecular identifiers were discarded rather than binned into consensus sequences. MiTCR, set to a Q25 quality threshold and the strictest error-elimination algorithm, was used for CDR3 identification, clonotype clustering and error correction. A nonparametric unseen species model with Euler transformation was used to estimate lower-bound total TCR beta diversity. TCRdb applied fastp at Q25 and MiXCR to the public reads, then kept only in-frame beta chains. Identical CDR3 proteins give one entry, which carries the most common genes and DNA. These V and J calls originate from TCRdb's pipeline instead of the authors' own analysis. The sample table shows roughly 1,700,000 distinct CDR3 sequences, and 28% are seen once. The leading ten clones occupy about 7.7% of the sample.

The CDR3 sequence holds 14 residues, the cysteine and phenylalanine included. Of all the DNA, just the CDR3 is kept, 42 bases in frame from base 1. Based on the germline V gene, the CDR1 and CDR2 sequences are ENHRY and SYGVKD. The V end loses 5 bases and the J end loses 4 bases, and a stretch of 14 bases separates them. The sample holds many counts of this clonotype. The antigen it recognizes is unknown. No base-level quality is on record; no much larger clone is a single base apart. Systemically healthy Caucasian individuals from Russia, approximately 39 in total and aged 6 to 90 years, were included as donors. Around 10 milliliters of peripheral blood were collected from each donor into EDTA-treated Vacutainer tubes. Ficoll-Paque density-gradient centrifugation was used to isolate PBMCs, with at least 6 million per sample. Trizol reagent was used to extract total RNA from PBMCs, with at least 5.5 micrograms per sample. The percentages of naive CD45RAhigh/CD27high T cells were determined by flow cytometry on a PBMC aliquot from every donor.

The sample comprised blood. The chain uses TRBV10-3 and TRBJ1-2; matching of 6 bases hints at TRBD1 as the D gene. This TCR came from a woman aged 25-40 years in good health. The bases are TGTGCCATCAGTAATCTTACAGGGAGCTATGGCTACACCTTC. It specifies CAISNLTGSYGYTF.